Here is one T cell receptor (beta chain) with its context. This entry is derived from a study of blood T cell repertoires in COVID-19. Overall study context: Samples of COVID-19 (acute and convalescent) were obtained from the United States, Italy and Spain.

Per the study methods: Amplification from reference gene primers served as the basis for estimated nucleated cell counts. Repertoires were generated with immunoSEQ multiplex PCR, while TCRdb's copy carries only in-frame clones and drops some. The V and J calls and the clone size are those of that table, but D and trimming were determined from the DNA. The sample carries tens of thousands of clones, roughly nine tenths recorded once. The sequencing sample was made of peripheral blood. The sequence was collected from a man in his fifties or sixties with active COVID-19.

The CDR3 nucleotides read TGTGCCAGCAGCGTAGGTACTAGCGGGGCGACGCGAGATACGCAGTATTTT. This encodes CASSVGTSGATRDTQYF. The V call is TRBV9, the J call TRBJ2-3, with TRBD2 matching over 10 bases. The germline gives CDR1 SGDLS, CDR2 YYNGEE. The J segment lost 5 bases and the V segment lost 0 bases, leaving 9 bases of the junction unmatched. The CDR3 runs to 17 residues.